The rows below give T cell receptor beta chains drawn from one sample of a study of blood T cell repertoires in COVID-19. Assay used: immunoSEQ multiplex PCR; TCRdb lists only in-frame clones, some missing. This table holds a few hundred thousand clones, approximately 88% found once. The sample was peripheral blood. The source is a woman aged 45-65 years with active or convalescent COVID-19. CDR3s include the opening cysteine and the closing phenylalanine or tryptophan. The D gene is left open where the match is weak.

17,TRBJ1-1,NA,TRBV5-1,CASSLVGQGRLNTEAFF
14,TRBJ1-2,TRBD1,TRBV28,CASRPGQGHYGYTF
13,TRBJ2-7,NA,TRBV4-1,CASSHNTGHEQYF
12,TRBJ1-2,NA,TRBV25-1,CASSEYVGIYTF
16,TRBJ1-5,TRBD1,TRBV5-1,CASSLGDGQGNQPQHF
14,TRBJ1-2,NA,TRBV6-5,CASSGDTSNYGYTF
15,TRBJ2-7,TRBD1,TRBV7-3,CASSFLGTVGNEQYF
15,TRBJ1-2,NA,TRBV4-3,CASSQDAAGKYGYTF
17,TRBJ2-2,TRBD1,TRBV25-1,CASSANRDRGSTGELFF
12,TRBJ2-7,NA,TRBV29-1,CSVGTGGYEQYF
16,TRBJ1-5,NA,TRBV10-3,CAISESRPESNQPQHF
16,TRBJ2-5,TRBD2,TRBV3-1/TRBV3-2,CASSQVRLAGEETQYF
15,TRBJ2-2,NA,TRBV30,CAWSVWRAGTGELFF
15,TRBJ2-7,TRBD2,TRBV6-1,CASSDTSGRFNEQYF
15,TRBJ2-3,TRBD1,TRBV5-1,CASSLVTGGTDTQYF
15,TRBJ1-5,NA,TRBV2,CASRTEVYSNQPQHF
17,TRBJ2-2,TRBD1,TRBV18,CASSPDRVGVRTGELFF
12,TRBJ1-1,NA,TRBV3-1/TRBV3-2,CASSQGSVAAFF
17,TRBJ2-3,TRBD2,TRBV3-1/TRBV3-2,CASSPRASGVYTDTQYF
14,TRBJ2-1,NA,TRBV19,CASNDGGLYNEQFF
14,TRBJ1-1,NA,TRBV4-1,CASSQVILNTEAFF
15,TRBJ1-2,NA,TRBV28,CASSLAGLANYGYTF
18,TRBJ1-4,NA,TRBV19,CASSILTGKVVGVEKLFF
16,TRBJ2-1,NA,TRBV18,CASSPSTGSSYNEQFF
16,TRBJ1-5,TRBD1,TRBV30,CAWSTRGTYSNQPQHF
15,TRBJ1-5,NA,TRBV7-2,CASSLAGISGQPQHF
16,TRBJ2-7,NA,TRBV28,CASSLVFHTSSYEQYF
16,TRBJ2-1,NA,TRBV29-1,CSVKPVTRDSYNEQFF
12,TRBJ2-7,NA,TRBV6-5,CASKRADYEQYF
13,TRBJ2-7,TRBD2,TRBV6-2/TRBV6-3,CASSLAGVYEQYF
16,TRBJ1-3,NA,TRBV15,CATSSGLIKSRNTIYF
13,TRBJ1-3,NA,TRBV30,CAWMSRTGNTIYF
15,TRBJ2-2,NA,TRBV21-1,CASGGLAANTGELFF
15,TRBJ1-4,NA,TRBV15,CATSRDNRADEKLFF
17,TRBJ1-5,TRBD1,TRBV7-2,CASSLGDRSISNQPQHF
13,TRBJ2-7,NA,TRBV28,CASSPTNSYEQYF
14,TRBJ2-7,TRBD1,TRBV11-3,CASSAGQGAKEQYF
16,TRBJ1-6,NA,TRBV6-1,CASSEGTALSRSPLHF
15,TRBJ1-1,NA,TRBV14,CASSPLRPRDTEAFF
16,TRBJ1-2,TRBD1,TRBV5-4,CASSLGQGRGNYGYTF
14,TRBJ2-5,NA,TRBV4-2,CASSQGTRAETQYF
14,TRBJ1-3,NA,TRBV28,CASSHWDIGNTIYF
16,TRBJ2-7,NA,TRBV11-2,CASSGTSGRGPYEQYF
11,TRBJ2-7,NA,TRBV6-2/TRBV6-3,CASSRSGEQYF
20,TRBJ2-1,TRBD2,TRBV15,CATSSMPPYSGGASYNEQFF
14,TRBJ1-1,NA,TRBV4-1,CASSQVNTNTEAFF
17,TRBJ1-1,TRBD1,TRBV30,CAWSVAPPGQGGREAFF
18,TRBJ2-1,TRBD2,TRBV7-9,CASSSYSGSGSSYNEQFF
17,TRBJ2-3,TRBD2,TRBV6-2/TRBV6-3,CASSFPSGGAYWDTQYF
13,TRBJ2-4,NA,TRBV5-1,CASSETGGDIQYF
14,TRBJ2-5,TRBD2,TRBV6-6,CASSPTHGGETQYF